One and the same sample provided the 22 T cell receptor beta chains below, sequenced in a study of identical twins. Using its own MiXCR run on the 5' RACE reads, TCRdb lists one record per CDR3 protein. Here the sample spans approximately 1.8 million distinct CDR3 sequences, about 32% being singletons. What was sequenced was cord blood. These receptors were taken from a newborn girl in good health.

This clonotype showed up just a few times. The V and J genes are TRBV4-2 and TRBJ2-2, with 8 positions matching TRBD1. This CDR3 has 17 residues. The V gene end was trimmed by 4 bases and the J gene end by 2 bases; junction bases not matched to a gene: 9. Per germline, CDR1 LGHNA and CDR2 YNFKEQ. For the CDR3, the DNA is TGTGCCAGCAGCCGCACGACCGGGACAGGAAACACCGGGGAGCTGTTTTTT. It yields the protein CASSRTTGTGNTGELFF.

This clonotype occurred a few times. This chain joins TRBV5-1 and TRBJ2-1; 8 bases are shared with TRBD1. Germline V gives CDR1 SGHRS, CDR2 YFSETQ. This CDR3 has 14 amino acids. Germline trimming cut 3 bases from V and 3 bases from J; bases unmatched to any gene: 2. This CDR3 is CASSSGGNYNEQFF. The CDR3 nucleotides read TGCGCCAGCAGCTCAGGGGGCAACTACAATGAGCAGTTCTTC.

This clonotype has a single count. This chain uses TRBV25-1 with TRBJ2-1; either TRBD1 or TRBD2 may supply D (5 bases each). With 0 bases removed from V and 13 bases from J, the gap between germline ends came to 16 bases. This CDR3 comprises 14 residues. Per the germline V gene, CDR1 is MGHDK and CDR2 is SYGVNS. This chain's CDR3 is CASSEYGETETQFF. The CDR3 coding sequence is TGTGCCAGCAGTGAATACGGGGAGACAGAGACCCAGTTCTTC.

This clonotype was detected a few times. This sequence joins TRBV5-6 and TRBJ2-1; TRBD2 agrees at 8 bases. J gave up 8 bases and V 3 bases, and 7 bases lay outside the gene matches. The CDR3 covers 14 residues. In germline, CDR1 is SGHDT, CDR2 YYEEEE. CDR3 sequence: CASSYLPGGDEQFF. Written as DNA, the CDR3 is TGTGCCAGCAGCTACCTTCCCGGGGGGGATGAGCAGTTCTTC.

The chain couples TRBV2 to TRBJ1-4; D is undetermined. There are 16 residues in the CDR3. Deletions cut 0 bases from V and 4 bases from J, with 12 bases between. Germline assignment: CDR1 SNHLY and CDR2 FYNNEI. The CDR3 DNA sequence: TGTGCCAGCAGTGAAGCACGCTCGTGGAATAATGAAAAACTGTTTTTT. Translation gives CASSEARSWNNEKLFF.

The chain carries TRBV13 and TRBJ1-4; D possibly corresponds to TRBD1 (5 bases). The length of the CDR3 is 13 residues. Germline values: CDR1 PRHDT, CDR2 FYEKMQ (reference sequence). The ends were cut back, 4 bases at V and 8 bases at J, with 11 bases in the middle. Here the CDR3 reads CASSSEGEEKLFF. The CDR3 region has the DNA TGTGCCAGCAGCTCGGAAGGGGAGGAAAAACTGTTTTTT.

There are a few counts of this clonotype. The rearrangement joins TRBV20-1 to TRBJ2-1; possible D gene TRBD2, 6 bases. The CDR3 is made up of 12 amino acids. The germline CDR1 and CDR2 sequences are DFQATT and SNEGSKA (reference sequence). V was clipped by 5 bases and J by 5 bases, with 10 bases between them. CDR3 sequence: CSAPRGNNEQFF. The CDR3 DNA reads TGCAGTGCTCCGCGGGGCAACAATGAGCAGTTCTTC.

This clonotype was observed many times. The J gene is TRBJ2-1, the V gene TRBV29-1; 10 positions agree with TRBD2. Trimming took 7 bases from V and 4 from J; bases not matched to a gene: 13. Germline values: CDR1 SQVTM, CDR2 ANQGSEA. The CDR3 runs to 16 residues. In DNA, the CDR3 is TGCAGCGGGATGAGTCTAGCGGGAGAACTTTACAATGAGCAGTTCTTC. Translation gives CSGMSLAGELYNEQFF.

V usage is TRBV12-3 or TRBV12-4 and J usage is TRBJ2-7; TRBD2 aligns across 7 bases. This CDR3 spans 15 amino acids. V was pared by 4 bases and J by 3 bases, with 9 bases of the junction left unmatched. The CDR3 DNA is TGTGCCAGCAGTTGGAGCGGGATCCAGGGCTACGAGCAGTACTTC. As protein: CASSWSGIQGYEQYF.

CDR3 residues: CASSGNAGDNSPLHF. The DNA for the CDR3 is TGTGCCAGCTCCGGAAACGCAGGGGATAATTCACCCCTCCACTTT. This chain joins TRBV6-4 and TRBJ1-6; perhaps TRBD1 as D (6 bases). CDR1 and CDR2 (germline): MRHNA, SNTAGT. There are 15 residues in the CDR3. Deletions cut 8 bases from V and 5 bases from J, with 16 bases between.

The rearrangement joins TRBV6-1 to TRBJ2-1, with TRBD2 identical over 9 bases. The germline V gene has CDR1 MNHNS and CDR2 SASEGT. The CDR3 is 15 amino acids. V was clipped by 6 bases and J by 4 bases; unmatched bases: 7. CDR3: CASRTGTSPYNEQFF. The DNA of the CDR3 is TGTGCCAGCAGGACCGGGACTAGCCCGTACAATGAGCAGTTCTTC.

This clonotype was picked up a small number of times. CDR3 in DNA: TGTGCCAGCAGTTACTCAAGGGGGGAATCCGAGCAGTACTTC. It yields the protein CASSYSRGESEQYF. This sequence joins TRBV6-6 and TRBJ2-7, with D possibly called TRBD1 or TRBD2 (6 bases each). CDR3 length equals 14 residues. CDR1 is MNHNY, CDR2 SVGAGI, per germline (reference sequence). V lost 0 bases, J lost 6 bases, and 12 bases lay in between.

The chain employs TRBV2 and TRBJ2-2; the D gene is possibly TRBD1 (6 bases). The CDR3 runs to 13 residues. V was trimmed by 2 bases and J by 8 bases, leaving 9 bases between them. Germline values: CDR1 SNHLY, CDR2 FYNNEI. The CDR3 reads CASSEPQGGELFF. The CDR3 region has the DNA TGTGCCAGCAGTGAACCCCAGGGGGGGGAGCTGTTTTTT.

This clonotype was recorded a few times. The chain is built from TRBV18 and TRBJ2-7; a weak D match, TRBD1 (6 bases). The CDR3 extends over 16 amino acids. Trimming removed 4 bases at V and 4 bases at J, with 20 bases between. Germline V gives CDR1 KGHSH, CDR2 LQKENI. CDR3 DNA: TGTGCCAGCTCACTAAACCCAGGGGCGCAAGGGTACGAGCAGTACTTC. Translating it yields CASSLNPGAQGYEQYF.

A few counts support this clonotype. The chain links TRBV25-1 to TRBJ1-5; 9 bases are a match to TRBD1. The junction had 6 bases not matched to a gene; V was cut back by 3 bases and J by 0 bases. The CDR3 is made up of 17 amino acids. From germline, CDR1 is MGHDK and CDR2 SYGVNS. CDR3 residues: CASSDGTGPYSNQPQHF. The CDR3 DNA reads TGTGCCAGCAGTGATGGGACAGGGCCTTATAGCAATCAGCCCCAGCATTTT. Combining the CDR3 with reference TRBV25-1 and TRBJ1-5 gives the whole variable domain EADIYQTPRYLVIGTGKKITLECSQTMGHDKMYWYQQDPGMELHLIHYSYGVNSTEKGDLSSESTVSRIRTEHFPLTLESARPSHTSQYLCASSDGTGPYSNQPQHFGDGTRLSIL.

This clonotype was observed a few times. The J gene is TRBJ2-7, the V gene TRBV7-9; 8 bases line up with TRBD1. CDR3 size: 16 residues. Germline assignment: CDR1 SEHNR and CDR2 FQNEAQ (reference sequence). After removal of 0 bases from V and 5 bases from J, the junction contained 9 bases not matched to a gene. The CDR3 is CASSLAHRGTRDEQYF. The CDR3 coding sequence is TGTGCCAGCAGCTTAGCGCACAGGGGGACGCGGGACGAGCAGTACTTC.

The V and J genes are TRBV29-1 and TRBJ2-5, with D perhaps TRBD2 (5 bases). Looked up from germline, CDR1 is SQVTM and CDR2 is ANQGSEA. The CDR3 contains 12 residues. The V end lost 4 bases, the J end lost 2 bases, and 8 bases lay between the germline ends. The CDR3 region is CSVVRAQETQYF. CDR3 DNA: TGCAGCGTTGTGAGGGCTCAAGAGACCCAGTACTTC.

Comment on this clonotype: At one end, the junction sequence differs from germline, possibly due to a read error. This chain connects TRBV7-9 to TRBJ2-5; 7 nucleotides agree with TRBD1. Germline V CDR1 and CDR2: SEHNR, FQNEAQ (reference sequence). This CDR3 contains 14 residues. The DNA of the CDR3 is TGTGCCAACAGCTTAGTTGCAGGGGGAGAGACCCAGTACTTC. Amino acids: CANSLVAGGETQYF.

The V gene is TRBV20-1, the J gene TRBJ2-7; no clear D gene. This CDR3 spans 12 amino acids. The V end was cut by 5 bases, the J end by 3 bases, with 11 bases between. Germline values: CDR1 DFQATT, CDR2 SNEGSKA (reference sequence). CDR3 DNA sequence: TGCAGTGCTTGGACCCCTCGCTACGAGCAGTACTTC. It specifies CSAWTPRYEQYF.

The chain uses TRBV12-3 or TRBV12-4 and TRBJ2-2; 10 bases fit TRBD2. CDR3 length: 19 amino acids. The V segment lost 7 bases and the J segment 3 bases; nucleotides outside the gene matches: 17. The CDR3 region is CASTQRRLAGFGYTGELFF. In DNA, the CDR3 is TGTGCCAGCACCCAACGGCGACTAGCGGGCTTTGGGTACACCGGGGAGCTGTTTTTT.

The J gene is TRBJ1-2, the V gene TRBV12-3 or TRBV12-4, with D possibly TRBD1 on 5 matching bases. The CDR3 has 13 residues. V dropped 5 bases and J dropped 7 bases, with 14 bases sitting between them. CDR3 coding DNA: TGTGCCAGCAGTCCAGGGACCCCGTCTGGCTACACCTTC. It codes for CASSPGTPSGYTF.

J is TRBJ1-4 and V is TRBV20-1, with TRBD1 matching 9 bases. This CDR3 is built from 16 residues. V lost 2 bases and J lost 6; bases outside the gene matches: 10. The germline V gene encodes CDR1 DFQATT and CDR2 SNEGSKA (reference sequence). This CDR3 is CSARRPPTGGHEKLFF. The CDR3 DNA is TGCAGTGCTAGAAGGCCCCCGACAGGGGGACATGAAAAACTGTTTTTT.